Below are 2 T cell receptor beta chains sequenced from a single sample in a study of tumor-infiltrating lymphocytes in primary liver carcinoma. Blood RNA came from unsorted whole blood; germline DNA was also extracted. TCR beta cDNA was made from 500 ng total RNA with a constant-region primer. Nested multiplex PCR, run for three rounds with slightly modified ARM-PCR, yielded TCR beta libraries. Use of TRBV1-TRBV30 forward primers with a C-beta reverse primer characterized the first two PCR rounds, which lasted roughly 11 cycles each. Each CDR3 protein gets one entry after TCRdb re-called the multiplex PCR reads with MiXCR. The sample holds 330,000 or so distinct CDR3 sequences, about 61% seen once. The sample taken for sequencing was peripheral blood. Receptors originate from a man in his forties with primary liver carcinoma and hepatitis B virus infection.

As regards this clonotype: In this CDR3 the conserved last residue, phenylalanine or tryptophan, is missing, so a read error is likely. The CDR3 bases are TGTGCCAGCAGCCAAGATCTTTCCCCAGGCACAGATACGCAGTATTAT. Protein product: CASSQDLSPGTDTQYY. The genes are TRBV14 and TRBJ2-3; D is uncertain. This CDR3 is 16 amino acids long. Per the germline V gene, CDR1 is SGHDN and CDR2 is FVKESK. Trimming took 0 bases from V and 1 from J, leaving 11 bases between them.

Note on this clonotype: A junction end diverges from the germline sequence, so it may reflect a read error. The chain has TRBV11-2 and TRBJ1-3; D ambiguous. The length of the CDR3 is 16 residues. Per the germline V gene, CDR1 is SGHAT and CDR2 is FQNNGV. The CDR3 DNA reads TGTGGCAGCAGCTTAACAAGGGTACAAGCTGGAGACACCATATATTTT. Its protein product is CGSSLTRVQAGDTIYF.